One and the same sample provided the 2 T cell receptor beta chains below, sequenced in a study of blood T cell repertoires in COVID-19 (dated by TCRdb to about 2020). Library preparation employed the immunoSEQ multiplex PCR assay. The table was pulled from immuneACCESS by TCRdb, which kept in-frame rearrangements only. Such tables lose some clones; where checked, under half of the loss comes from unresolved V genes, and the rest has no known cause. Within this sample are 190,000 or so clones, with roughly four fifths of them counted one time only. Jointly, the top ten make up about 10% of the sample. The sequenced sample consisted of PBMCs or T cells enriched from blood (not recorded which). These receptors all stem from a man in his forties who had recovered from COVID-19.

This chain joins TRBV9 and TRBJ1-2, with D possibly TRBD1 on 6 matching bases. Trimming cost V 2 bases and J 0 bases, with 17 bases left between them. Germline loops: CDR1 SGDLS, CDR2 YYNGEE. The CDR3 consists of 17 residues. The CDR3 sequence: CASSVAKGRGTNYGYTF. The DNA for the CDR3 is TGTGCCAGCAGCGTTGCGAAGGGAAGGGGGACTAACTATGGCTACACCTTC.

The chain links TRBV5-6 to TRBJ1-4; TRBD1 aligns across 9 bases. The trim removed 3 bases at V and 6 bases at J, leaving 3 bases unmatched. Per germline, CDR1 SGHDT and CDR2 YYEEEE. The length of the CDR3 is 14 residues. CDR3 loop: CASSSGTGYEKLFF. The CDR3 coding sequence is TGTGCCAGCAGCTCCGGGACAGGGTATGAAAAACTGTTTTTT.